These 7 T cell receptor beta chains share one sample of origin, sequenced in a study of shared clonotypes between healthy human individuals. TCRdb keeps only in-frame clones here, not all; method: immunoSEQ multiplex PCR. Here the sample spans about 2 million clones, roughly 94% being singletons. Sequenced input: naive CD4+ T cells sorted from blood. Subset of the sample: CD45RA+ positively selected. The receptors originated from a man in his late teens or twenties in good health.

This rearrangement joins TRBV5-4 to TRBJ2-7, with a tentative D call TRBD2 (6 bases). The CDR3 is made up of 14 amino acids. From germline, CDR1 is SGHNT and CDR2 YYREEE (reference sequence). Trimming cost V 6 bases and J 4 bases, with 17 bases left between them. The CDR3 sequence is CASTNLGGTYEQYF. The CDR3 DNA reads as TGTGCCAGCACCAATCTTGGGGGGACTTACGAGCAGTACTTC.

The chain combines TRBV19 with TRBJ2-7; D unresolved. The V end was cut by 7 bases, the J end by 0 bases, with 13 bases between. In germline, CDR1 is LNHDA, CDR2 SQIVND (reference sequence). CDR3 length: 14 residues. The CDR3: CASKQDPGSYEQYF. The CDR3 nucleotides read TGTGCCAGTAAACAAGACCCGGGCTCCTACGAGCAGTACTTC.

The chain employs TRBV30 and TRBJ2-1; TRBD2 is a possible D gene (5 bases). This CDR3 spans 14 amino acids. Germline values: CDR1 GTSNPN, CDR2 SVGIG (reference sequence). Trimming took off 5 bases at V and 4 bases at J, with 15 bases between the two ends. CDR3 DNA sequence: TGTGCCTGGGACCGGGGAGAGGGATACAATGAGCAGTTCTTC. It codes for CAWDRGEGYNEQFF. The full variable domain, its missing parts supplied by reference TRBV30 and TRBJ2-1, is SQTIHQWPATLVQPVGSPLSLECTVEGTSNPNLYWYRQAAGRGLQLLFYSVGIGQISSEVPQNLSASRPQDRQFILSSKKLLLSDSGFYLCAWDRGEGYNEQFFGPGTRLTVL.

This chain links TRBV29-1 with TRBJ1-3; D gene unclear. There are 12 residues in the CDR3. The V and J ends lost 4 bases and 3 bases respectively, with 7 bases between them. Germline V gives CDR1 SQVTM, CDR2 ANQGSEA. CDR3 sequence reads: CSVGGDGNTIYF. In nucleotides, the CDR3 is TGCAGCGTTGGCGGGGATGGAAACACCATATATTTT.

V and J are TRBV10-1 and TRBJ2-3; D is unclear. The CDR3 covers 14 residues. Germline V gene lookup returns CDR1 WNHNN and CDR2 SYGVQD (reference sequence). Trimming took off 3 bases at V and 2 bases at J, with 9 bases between the two ends. The CDR3 coding sequence is TGCGCCAGCAGTGAAGGGTCACTCACAGATACGCAGTATTTT. Translation: CASSEGSLTDTQYF.

The V and J genes are TRBV15 and TRBJ1-6; maybe TRBD1 (5 bases). Trimming took off 4 bases at V and 11 bases at J, with 15 bases between the two ends. CDR1 LNHNV and CDR2 YYDKDF come from the germline V gene (reference sequence). This CDR3 contains 14 residues. The CDR3 DNA is TGTGCCACCAGCACTGCAGGGAATACGCCACCCCTCCACTTT. It specifies CATSTAGNTPPLHF.

J is TRBJ1-1 and V is TRBV18; D uncertain. The CDR3 totals 13 residues. Germline V CDR1 and CDR2: KGHSH, LQKENI. Trimming left V 6 bases short and J 1 base short, with 9 bases between. The CDR3 nucleotides are TGTGCCAGCTCGGCGGCATCGAACACTGAAGCTTTCTTT. Protein sequence: CASSAASNTEAFF.